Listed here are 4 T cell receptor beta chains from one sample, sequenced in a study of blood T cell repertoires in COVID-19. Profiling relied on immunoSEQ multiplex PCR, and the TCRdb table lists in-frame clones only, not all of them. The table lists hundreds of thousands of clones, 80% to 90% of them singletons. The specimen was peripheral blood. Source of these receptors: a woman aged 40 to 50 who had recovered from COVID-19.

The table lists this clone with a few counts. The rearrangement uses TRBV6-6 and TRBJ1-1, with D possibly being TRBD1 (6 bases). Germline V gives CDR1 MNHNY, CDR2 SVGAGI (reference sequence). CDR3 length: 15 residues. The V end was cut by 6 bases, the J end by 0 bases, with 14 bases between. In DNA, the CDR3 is TGTGCCAGCAGCGACCAGGGGTTTATGAACACTGAAGCTTTCTTT. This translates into CASSDQGFMNTEAFF.

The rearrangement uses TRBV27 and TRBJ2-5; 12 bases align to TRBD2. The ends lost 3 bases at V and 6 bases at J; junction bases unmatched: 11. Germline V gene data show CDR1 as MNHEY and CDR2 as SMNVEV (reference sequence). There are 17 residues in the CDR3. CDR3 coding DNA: TGTGCCAGCAGTTTCCCCCCTAGCGGGGGGGCCGGAAAGACCCAGTACTTC. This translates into CASSFPPSGGAGKTQYF.

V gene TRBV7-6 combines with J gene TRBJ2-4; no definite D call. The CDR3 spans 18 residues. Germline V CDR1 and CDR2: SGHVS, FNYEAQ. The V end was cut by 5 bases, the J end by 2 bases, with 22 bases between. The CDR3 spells CASSRPGCIPRTKNIQYF. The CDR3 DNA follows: TGTGCCAGCAGCCGACCAGGTTGCATCCCCCGGACCAAAAACATTCAGTACTTC. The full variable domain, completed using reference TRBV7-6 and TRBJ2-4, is GAGVSQSPRYKVTKRGQDVALRCDPISGHVSLYWYRQALGQGPEFLTYFNYEAQQDKSGLPNDRFSAERPEGSISTLTIQRTEQRDSAMYRCASSRPGCIPRTKNIQYFGAGTRLSVL.

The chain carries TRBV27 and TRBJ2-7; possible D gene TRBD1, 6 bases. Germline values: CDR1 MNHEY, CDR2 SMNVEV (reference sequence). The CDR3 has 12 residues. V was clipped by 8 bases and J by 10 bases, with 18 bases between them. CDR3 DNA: TGTGCCAGCGGCGTACAGGGAACCGAACAGTACTTC. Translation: CASGVQGTEQYF.